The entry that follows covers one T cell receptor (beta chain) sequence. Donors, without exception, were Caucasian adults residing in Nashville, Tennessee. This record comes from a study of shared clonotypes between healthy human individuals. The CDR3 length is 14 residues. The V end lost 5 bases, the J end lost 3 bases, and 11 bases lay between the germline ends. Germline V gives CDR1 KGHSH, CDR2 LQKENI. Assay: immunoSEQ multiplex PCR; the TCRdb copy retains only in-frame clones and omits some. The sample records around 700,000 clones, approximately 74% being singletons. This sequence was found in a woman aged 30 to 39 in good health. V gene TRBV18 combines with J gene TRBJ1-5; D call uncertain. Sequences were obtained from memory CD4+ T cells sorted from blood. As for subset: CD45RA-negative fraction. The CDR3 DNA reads TGTGCCAGCTCAGACGGGCAGATCAATCAGCCCCAGCATTTT. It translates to CASSDGQINQPQHF. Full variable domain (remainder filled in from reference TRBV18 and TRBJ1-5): NAGVMQNPRHLVRRRGQEARLRCSPMKGHSHVYWYRQLPEEGLKFMVYLQKENIIDESGMPKERFSAEFPKEGPSILRIQQVVRGDSAAYFCASSDGQINQPQHFGDGTRLSIL.